Listed below are T cell receptor beta chains from one sample, sequenced in a study of Ad26.COV2.S vaccination and SARS-CoV-2 variants. Method: immunoSEQ multiplex PCR; TCRdb's copy keeps in-frame clones and lacks some. The sample gives hundreds of thousands of clones, 80% to 90% of which show up once; over 2.5% is in the top ten. Sample: peripheral blood, taken in a trial of Ad26.COV2.S vaccine versus placebo. The receptors stem from a person between 18 and 65 years old who received the Ad26.COV2.S COVID-19 vaccine or a placebo. The conserved cysteine and the conserved F or W are not part of the CDR3 here. The order of the fields is D gene, J gene, V gene, CDR3 protein. The D gene is left open where the match is weak.

>.|TRBJ1-1|TRBV6-5
ASSRVDRNTEAF
>.|TRBJ2-5|TRBV20-1
SAGQETQY
>TRBD1|TRBJ2-7|TRBV6-5
ASSYSSGQGFEQY
>.|TRBJ1-1|TRBV18
ASSPPKSGDTEAF
>.|TRBJ1-4|TRBV3-1/TRBV3-2
ASSQDRVEKLF
>.|TRBJ1-5|TRBV18
ASSPLSFAGTGRNQPQH
>.|TRBJ1-4|TRBV27
ASSTHGVYEKLF
>TRBD2|TRBJ2-2|TRBV3-1/TRBV3-2
ASSQRGGTGELF
>.|TRBJ1-1|TRBV11-2
ASSLSQGMTEAF
>.|TRBJ1-1|TRBV10-3
AISGTSVGENTEAF
>TRBD2|TRBJ2-3|TRBV5-4
ASSRGGLAGGGTDTQY
>.|TRBJ1-2|TRBV9
ASSVDAANPRGYT
>.|TRBJ2-7|TRBV5-1
ASSLGGEQY
>.|TRBJ2-1|TRBV10-3
AMGYLGNEQF
>TRBD1|TRBJ2-7|TRBV28
ASSGQAITYEQY
>.|TRBJ1-2|TRBV10-3
AIRADRGYT
>.|TRBJ2-1|TRBV15
ATSSERVRDEQF
>.|TRBJ1-6|TRBV19
ASSIRTDSPLH
>TRBD2|TRBJ2-1|TRBV6-5
ASREHSGGGNEQF
>.|TRBJ1-1|TRBV7-2
ASSFQMTATNTEAF
>.|TRBJ2-4|TRBV5-6
ASSWGGAKNIQY
>.|TRBJ2-1|TRBV5-4
ASSSGQGTYNEQF
>TRBD1|TRBJ1-5|TRBV7-2
ASSSQGAGQPQH
>TRBD2|TRBJ2-3|TRBV7-8
ASSLAGGTDTQY
>TRBD1|TRBJ1-6|TRBV2
ASSSQGQGGNSPLH
>TRBD2|TRBJ2-5|TRBV18
ASSARPGGQETQY
>.|TRBJ2-2|TRBV2
ASSEASLGELF
>.|TRBJ1-5|TRBV7-2
ASSLWGGSNQPQH
>.|TRBJ1-1|TRBV10-3
AISEVMNTEAF
>.|TRBJ1-2|TRBV30
AFGGRGWYYGYT
>.|TRBJ2-7|TRBV2
ASRDWGGSTYEQY
>.|TRBJ1-6|TRBV19
ASSIRPRTYNSPLH
>.|TRBJ1-3|TRBV9
ASSLMGSSGNTIY
>TRBD1|TRBJ1-4|TRBV6-5
ASRGQVINEKLF
>TRBD1|TRBJ1-6|TRBV4-1
ASSRMGQDNSPLH
>TRBD1|TRBJ1-5|TRBV11-2
ASSLDGTGGSNQPQH
>TRBD1|TRBJ2-7|TRBV2
ASRARGSSYEQY